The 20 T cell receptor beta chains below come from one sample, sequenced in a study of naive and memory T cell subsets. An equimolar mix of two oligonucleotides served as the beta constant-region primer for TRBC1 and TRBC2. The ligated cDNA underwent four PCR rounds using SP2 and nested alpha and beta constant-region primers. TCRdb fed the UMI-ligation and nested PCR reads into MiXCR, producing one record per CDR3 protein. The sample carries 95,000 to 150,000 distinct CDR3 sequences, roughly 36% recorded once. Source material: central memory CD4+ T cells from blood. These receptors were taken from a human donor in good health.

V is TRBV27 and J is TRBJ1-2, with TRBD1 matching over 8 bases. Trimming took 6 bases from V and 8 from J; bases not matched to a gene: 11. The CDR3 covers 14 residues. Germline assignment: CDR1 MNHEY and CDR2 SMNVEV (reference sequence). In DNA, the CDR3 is TGTGCCAGCAGAGCAACAGGGGGTCGGTGGGGCTACACCTTC. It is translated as CASRATGGRWGYTF.

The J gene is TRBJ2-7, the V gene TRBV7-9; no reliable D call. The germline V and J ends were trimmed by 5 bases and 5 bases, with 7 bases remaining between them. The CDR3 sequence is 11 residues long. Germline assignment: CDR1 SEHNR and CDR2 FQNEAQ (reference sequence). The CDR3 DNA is TGTGCCAGCAGCCCCTTACACGAGCAGTACTTC. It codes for CASSPLHEQYF.

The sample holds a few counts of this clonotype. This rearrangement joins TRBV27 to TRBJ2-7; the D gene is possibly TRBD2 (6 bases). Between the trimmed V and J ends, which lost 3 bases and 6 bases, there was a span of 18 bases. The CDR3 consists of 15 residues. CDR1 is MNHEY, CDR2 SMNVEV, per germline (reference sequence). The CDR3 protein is CASSFVYGRNSEQYF. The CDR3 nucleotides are TGTGCCAGCAGTTTTGTCTACGGGAGAAACAGCGAGCAGTACTTC.

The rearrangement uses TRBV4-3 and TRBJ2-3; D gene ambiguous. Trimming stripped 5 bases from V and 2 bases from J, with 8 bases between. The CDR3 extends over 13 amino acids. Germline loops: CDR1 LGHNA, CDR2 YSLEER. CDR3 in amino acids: CASSARLTDTQYF. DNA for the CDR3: TGCGCCAGCAGCGCTCGGCTCACAGATACGCAGTATTTT.

As DNA, the CDR3 is TGTGCCAGCAGCTTAGATTGGCAGGGCAGCAATCAGCCCCAGCATTTT. This gives the protein CASSLDWQGSNQPQHF. This chain links TRBV11-2 with TRBJ1-5; D perhaps matches TRBD1 (5 bases). Germline-derived CDR1 and CDR2 are SGHAT and FQNNGV. Trimming took 0 bases from V and 1 from J, leaving 10 bases between them. CDR3 length equals 16 residues.

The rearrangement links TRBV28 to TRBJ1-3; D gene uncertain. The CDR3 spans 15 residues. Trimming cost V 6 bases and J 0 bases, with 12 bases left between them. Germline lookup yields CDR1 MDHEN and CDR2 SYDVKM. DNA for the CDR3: TGTGCCAGCAGAACACGGCAACCCTCTGGAAACACCATATATTTT. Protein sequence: CASRTRQPSGNTIYF.

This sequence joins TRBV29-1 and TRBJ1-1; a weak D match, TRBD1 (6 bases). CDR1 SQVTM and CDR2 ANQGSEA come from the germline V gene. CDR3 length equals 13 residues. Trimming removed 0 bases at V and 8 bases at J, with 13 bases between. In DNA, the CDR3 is TGCAGCGTTGAAGAATTTGCCGGGACAGAAGCTTTCTTT. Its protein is CSVEEFAGTEAFF. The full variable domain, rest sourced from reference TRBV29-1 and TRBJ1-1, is SAVISQKPSRDICQRGTSLTIQCQVDSQVTMMFWYRQQPGQSLTLIATANQGSEATYESGFVIDKFPISRPNLTFSTLTVSNMSPEDSSIYLCSVEEFAGTEAFFGQGTRLTVV.

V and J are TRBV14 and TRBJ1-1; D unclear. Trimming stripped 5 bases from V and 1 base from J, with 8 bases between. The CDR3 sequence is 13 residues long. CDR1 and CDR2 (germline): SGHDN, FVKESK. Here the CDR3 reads CASSGTQNTEAFF. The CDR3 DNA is TGTGCCAGCAGCGGTACACAGAACACTGAAGCTTTCTTT.

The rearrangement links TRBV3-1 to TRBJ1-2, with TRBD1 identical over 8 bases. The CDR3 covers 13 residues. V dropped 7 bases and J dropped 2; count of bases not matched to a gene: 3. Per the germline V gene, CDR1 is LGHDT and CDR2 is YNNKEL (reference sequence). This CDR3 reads CASTRTGNYGYTF. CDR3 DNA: TGTGCCAGCACCCGGACAGGGAACTATGGCTACACCTTC.

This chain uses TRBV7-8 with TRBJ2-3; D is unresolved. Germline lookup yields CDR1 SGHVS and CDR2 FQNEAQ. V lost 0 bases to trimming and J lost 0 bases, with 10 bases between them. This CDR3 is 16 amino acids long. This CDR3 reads CASSLAGSSSTDTQYF. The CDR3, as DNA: TGTGCCAGCAGCTTAGCGGGCTCGTCTAGCACAGATACGCAGTATTTT. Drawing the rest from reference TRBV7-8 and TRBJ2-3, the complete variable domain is GAGVSQSPRYKVAKRGQDVALRCDPISGHVSLFWYQQALGQGPEFLTYFQNEAQLDKSGLPSDRFFAERPEGSVSTLKIQRTQQEDSAVYLCASSLAGSSSTDTQYFGPGTRLTVL.

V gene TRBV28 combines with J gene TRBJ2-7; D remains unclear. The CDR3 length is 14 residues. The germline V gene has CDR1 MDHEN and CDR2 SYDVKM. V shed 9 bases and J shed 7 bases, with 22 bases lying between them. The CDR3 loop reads CASERSRGTFEQYF. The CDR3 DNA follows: TGTGCCAGTGAACGGAGCAGAGGTACCTTTGAGCAGTACTTC.

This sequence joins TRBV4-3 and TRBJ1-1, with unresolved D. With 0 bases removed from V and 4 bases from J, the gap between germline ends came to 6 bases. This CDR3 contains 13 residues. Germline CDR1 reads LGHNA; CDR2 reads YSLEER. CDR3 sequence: CASSQDGITEAFF. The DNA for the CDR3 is TGCGCCAGCAGCCAAGATGGAATCACTGAAGCTTTCTTT.

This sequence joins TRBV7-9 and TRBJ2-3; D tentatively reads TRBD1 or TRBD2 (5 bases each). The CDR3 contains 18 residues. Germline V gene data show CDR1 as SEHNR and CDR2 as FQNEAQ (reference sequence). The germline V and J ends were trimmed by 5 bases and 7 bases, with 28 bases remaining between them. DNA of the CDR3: TGTGCCAGCAGCACTAGAGCGCCGGGACCTAATTTCCAATATACGCAGTATTTT. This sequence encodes CASSTRAPGPNFQYTQYF.

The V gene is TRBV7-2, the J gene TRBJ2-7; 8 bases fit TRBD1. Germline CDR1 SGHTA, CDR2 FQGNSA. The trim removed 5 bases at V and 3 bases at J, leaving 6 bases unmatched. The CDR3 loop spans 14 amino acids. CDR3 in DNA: TGTGCCAGCAGCGGGGGACAGGCCGTCTACGAGCAGTACTTC. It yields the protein CASSGGQAVYEQYF.

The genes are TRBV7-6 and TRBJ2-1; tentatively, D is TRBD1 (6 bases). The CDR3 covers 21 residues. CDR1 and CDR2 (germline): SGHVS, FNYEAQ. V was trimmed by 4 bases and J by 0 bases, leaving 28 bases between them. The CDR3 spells CASSSTQRGLLRGGSYNEQFF. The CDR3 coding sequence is TGTGCCAGCAGCTCGACCCAACGGGGCCTCCTACGAGGGGGCTCCTACAATGAGCAGTTCTTC.

As DNA, the CDR3 is TGTGCCAGCAGTTTACGTACAGCACAAAATCAGCCCCAGCATTTT. Its translation: CASSLRTAQNQPQHF. V gene TRBV28 combines with J gene TRBJ1-5, with D unclear. Trimming shortened V by 2 bases and J by 4 bases, and 12 bases separated the two germline ends. This CDR3 contains 15 residues. Germline CDR1 is MDHEN and CDR2 is SYDVKM.

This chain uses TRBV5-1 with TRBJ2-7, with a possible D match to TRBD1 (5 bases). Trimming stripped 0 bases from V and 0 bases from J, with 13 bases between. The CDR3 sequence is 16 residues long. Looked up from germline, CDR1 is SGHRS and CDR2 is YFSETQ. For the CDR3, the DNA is TGCGCCAGCAGCTTGGCCGCTACAGGTAGCTCCTACGAGCAGTACTTC. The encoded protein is CASSLAATGSSYEQYF. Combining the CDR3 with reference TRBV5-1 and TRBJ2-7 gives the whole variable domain KAGVTQTPRYLIKTRGQQVTLSCSPISGHRSVSWYQQTPGQGLQFLFEYFSETQRNKGNFPGRFSGRQFSNSRSEMNVSTLELGDSALYLCASSLAATGSSYEQYFGPGTRLTVT.

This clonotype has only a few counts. The CDR3, as DNA: TGTGCCAGCAGTTCTGGGACAGGGGGCTACAATGAGCAGTTCTTC. As protein: CASSSGTGGYNEQFF. The J gene is TRBJ2-1, the V gene TRBV28; 11 bases align to TRBD1. This CDR3 has 15 residues. V was clipped by 4 bases and J by 3 bases; unmatched bases: 2. Germline CDR1 is MDHEN and CDR2 is SYDVKM. Using reference TRBV28 and TRBJ2-1 for the parts outside the CDR3, the full variable domain is DVKVTQSSRYLVKRTGEKVFLECVQDMDHENMFWYRQDPGLGLRLIYFSYDVKMKEKGDIPEGYSVSREKKERFSLILESASTNQTSMYLCASSSGTGGYNEQFFGPGTRLTVL.

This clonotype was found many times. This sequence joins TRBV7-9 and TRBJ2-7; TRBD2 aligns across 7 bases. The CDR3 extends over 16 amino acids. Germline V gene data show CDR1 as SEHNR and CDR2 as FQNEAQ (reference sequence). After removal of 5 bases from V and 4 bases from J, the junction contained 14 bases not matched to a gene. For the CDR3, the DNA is TGTGCCAGCAGCCATTTGGGGGGGTGGCCCGGTTACGAGCAGTACTTC. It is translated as CASSHLGGWPGYEQYF.

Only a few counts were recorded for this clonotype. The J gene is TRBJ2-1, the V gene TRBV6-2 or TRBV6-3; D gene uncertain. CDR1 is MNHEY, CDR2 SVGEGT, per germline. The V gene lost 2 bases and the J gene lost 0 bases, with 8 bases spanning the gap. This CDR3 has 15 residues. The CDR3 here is CASSYTRSSYNEQFF. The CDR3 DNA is TGTGCCAGCAGTTACACGAGGAGCTCCTACAATGAGCAGTTCTTC.